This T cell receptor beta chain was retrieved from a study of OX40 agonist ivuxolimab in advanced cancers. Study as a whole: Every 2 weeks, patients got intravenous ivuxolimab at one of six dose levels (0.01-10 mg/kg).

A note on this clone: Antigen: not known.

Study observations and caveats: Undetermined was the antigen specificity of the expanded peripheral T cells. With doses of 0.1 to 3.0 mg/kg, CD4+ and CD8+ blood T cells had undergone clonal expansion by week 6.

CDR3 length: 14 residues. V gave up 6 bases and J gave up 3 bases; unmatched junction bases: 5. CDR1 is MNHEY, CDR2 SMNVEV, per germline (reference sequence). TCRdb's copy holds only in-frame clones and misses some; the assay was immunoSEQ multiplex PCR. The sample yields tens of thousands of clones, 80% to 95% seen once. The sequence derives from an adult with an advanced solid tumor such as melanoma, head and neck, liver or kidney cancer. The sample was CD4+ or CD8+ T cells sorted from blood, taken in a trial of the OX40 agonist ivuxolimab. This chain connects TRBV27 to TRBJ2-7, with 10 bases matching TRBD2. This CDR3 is CASRASGRIYEQYF. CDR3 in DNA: TGTGCCAGCAGGGCTAGCGGGAGAATCTACGAGCAGTACTTC.